The sequence of this T cell receptor (beta chain) was determined in a study of post-analysis software for immune sequencing data. This clonotype was seen a few times. Its cognate antigen is unknown. TCR beta cDNA libraries included unique molecular identifiers. cDNA molecules numbering some 500,000 came from about 1 to 10 million T cells. TCRdb passed the PCR reads through MiXCR, listing each CDR3 protein once. Of about 820,000 distinct CDR3 sequences listed, 53% are singletons. V was shortened by 2 bases and J by 1 base, with 6 bases between the two germline ends. Germline-derived CDR1 and CDR2 are SGHRS and YFSETQ. This CDR3 spans 13 amino acids. Study results and limitations: Included in a set of roughly five TRBV segments more frequent in patients than controls were TRBV5-6, TRBV5-1 and TRBV20-1.

The sequenced material came from blood. The sequence came from a girl between 10 and 17 years old with multiple sclerosis. The chain links TRBV5-1 to TRBJ2-5; no clear D gene. The CDR3 region is CASSFSFQETQYF. The CDR3 DNA follows: TGCGCCAGCAGCTTCAGCTTCCAAGAGACCCAGTACTTC.